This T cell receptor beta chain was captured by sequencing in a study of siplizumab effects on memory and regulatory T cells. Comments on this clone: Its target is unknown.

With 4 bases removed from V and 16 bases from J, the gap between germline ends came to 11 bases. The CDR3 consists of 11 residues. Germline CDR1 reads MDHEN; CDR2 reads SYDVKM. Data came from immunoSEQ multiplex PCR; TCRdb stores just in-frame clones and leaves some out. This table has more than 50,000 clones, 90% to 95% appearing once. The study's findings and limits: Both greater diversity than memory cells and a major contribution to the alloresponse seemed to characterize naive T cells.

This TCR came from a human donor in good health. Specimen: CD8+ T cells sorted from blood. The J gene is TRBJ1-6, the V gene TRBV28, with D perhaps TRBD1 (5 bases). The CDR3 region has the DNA TGTGCCAGCAGTTCTCAGGGAGCGCTCCACTTT. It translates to CASSSQGALHF.